The present T cell receptor beta chain was sequenced within a study of Tregs in tolerant kidney transplant recipients. Points from the study as a whole: Expanding Tregs on activated donor B cells appeared to best identify donor-specific TCRbeta clones.

The table lists this clone with a few counts. The antigen is undetermined. The table came from immunoSEQ multiplex PCR; TCRdb's copy has only in-frame clones and leaves some out. The table includes some 100,000 clones, roughly 92% detected once. This CDR3 contains 14 residues. V lost 4 bases and J lost 3, with 10 bases in between. Germline values: CDR1 MNHNS, CDR2 SASEGT. Unstimulated regulatory T cells (CD4+CD25+CD127-), CD4+CD25- non-regulatory cells, CD4 and CD8 cells were FACS-sorted from thawed PBMCs. This sequence originates from a human donor in good health. Sequencing was done on a sample of CD4+ T cells from blood. The chain employs TRBV6-1 and TRBJ1-5; D is unresolved. CDR3 sequence reads: CASSAGLLNQPQHF. CDR3 DNA: TGTGCCAGCAGTGCCGGACTCCTCAATCAGCCCCAGCATTTT.